This T cell receptor (beta chain) was found in a study of cytomegalovirus exposure and HLA in healthy donors. Regarding the study as a whole: 164 TCR beta chains were listed as cytomegalovirus-associated. Among TCR sequences, most were rare, though some public TCRs appeared in many donors. It was confirmed in vitro that a few of the CMV-associated chains were specific for CMV antigens.

Points on this clone: Antigen unknown.

PCR involved 60 Vbeta and 13 Jbeta primers. The table came from immunoSEQ multiplex PCR; TCRdb's copy has only in-frame clones and leaves some out. The record lists approximately 150,000 clones, of which the ten most abundant hold around 0.96%. The CDR3 is made up of 14 amino acids. V lost 3 bases to trimming and J lost 2 bases, with 8 bases between them. Germline lookup yields CDR1 SGHNT and CDR2 YYREEE (reference sequence). The sequence was collected from a male donor in good health and CMV-seronegative. Sample: PBMCs. The chain uses TRBV5-4 and TRBJ2-2; D gene uncertain. CDR3 amino acids: CASSSDLNTGELFF. The CDR3 region has the DNA TGTGCCAGCAGCTCCGACTTAAACACCGGGGAGCTGTTTTTT.